The sequence of this T cell receptor beta chain was determined in a study of CD8+ T cells in alopecia areata (dated by TCRdb to 2017 to 2018). With respect to the entire study: In both human patients and the C3H/HeJ mouse model, the study applied high-throughput TCRbeta sequencing to look at T cell clonal expansion in alopecia areata. Scalp tissue and sorted CD4+ and CD8+ peripheral blood T cells from patchy and totalis/universalis alopecia areata patients and from healthy controls were covered by human TCRbeta sequencing. Clonality in the scalp was compared among normal scalp (n=4), patchy alopecia areata scalp (n=8), and alopecia totalis/universalis scalp (n=8). RNA came from the PAXgene miRNA kit for fixed scalp, the miRNeasy kit for PBMCs, and the RNeasy kit for mouse skin. TCRbeta CDR3 regions were amplified by immunoSEQ multiplex PCR using 35 Vbeta forward and 13 Jbeta reverse primers. The study at large found these results: Resident alphabeta T cells in normal human skin are also sequenced, complicating scalp TCR repertoire analysis, unlike mouse skin dominated by gammadelta T cells. Shared TCR sequences between patients were less evident than in mice, which may be partly attributable to HLA diversity in the patient population. Compared with normal scalp, lesional scalp, particularly in alopecia totalis/universalis, had higher clonality and more expanded CD8+ clones, which suggests antigenic drive.

This clone was seen a handful of times. Its antigen is currently not known. Base-call qualities are not available, and no considerably larger clone is one nucleotide away. Libraries came from the immunoSEQ multiplex PCR assay. RNA was extracted from all samples and reverse transcribed into cDNA as template for TCR sequencing. SuperScript III was used to make first-strand cDNA, primed with a 2:1 mix of oligo-dT and random hexamers. A synthetic immune receptor repertoire was used to assess amplification bias, and residual bias was removed computationally. In the original analysis: Raw reads were preprocessed to remove errors, and CDR3 was defined by IMGT conventions from the conserved cysteine to phenylalanine. Clonality was calculated as 1 minus Shannon entropy normalized by log2 of the number of productive unique TCRs. Whether each scalp clone was CD4 or CD8 was inferred by checking scalp TCRbeta sequences against the CD4 and CD8 repertoires from sorted blood. Drawn from immuneACCESS, this table holds only the in-frame rearrangements with V and J called that TCRdb kept. Clones are partly lost; checked studies trace under half to an unresolved V gene and leave the rest unexplained. For V, J and clone size, that table is used; D and trimming come from the DNA. This sample comprises 89,000 or so clones, roughly half of them detected only once. The ten largest clones capture around 6% of the sample.

Lesional scalp punch biopsies and peripheral blood were obtained from alopecia areata patients. PBMCs were isolated by density centrifugation and stained for CD3, CD4 and CD8, after which CD4+ and CD8+ T cells were sorted on a FACSAria. Untreated alopecia areata patients were recruited as part of a multicenter biomarker study. Blood CD8+ T cells from 5 or 6 biomarker-study patients were further sorted into NKG2D-low and NKG2D-high fractions. The CDR1 and CDR2 encoded by the germline V gene are MNHEY and SVGAGI. Inclusive of the bounding cysteine and phenylalanine, the CDR3 is 14 residues long. The DNA shown is the 42-base CDR3, in frame from base 1. Trimming costs V 10 bases and J 0 bases, and their ends lie 16 bases apart.

Sequencing was done on a sample of NKG2D-high CD8+ T cells sorted from blood. The cell subset or site label, as the study defines it: sorted CD8+ NKG2D-high blood T cells. Here the chain combines TRBV6-5 and TRBJ2-7; perhaps TRBD1 is the D gene, with 6 bases matching. The source of this sequence is a human donor with alopecia areata. The nucleotide sequence is TGTGCCACCGCCGGTGAAGGGGGCTCCTACGAGCAGTACTTC. Translated, it reads CATAGEGGSYEQYF.